These T cell receptor beta chains were read from a single sample in a study of cytomegalovirus exposure and HLA in healthy donors. Clones were sequenced by immunoSEQ multiplex PCR, and TCRdb holds only the in-frame ones, with some missing. The repertoire shows approximately 100,000 clones; the top ten hold about 0.59%. Sequencing was performed on PBMCs. Receptors were obtained from a man aged 45-60 years in good health and CMV-seronegative. The CDR3 runs from the conserved cysteine through the conserved F or W. D genes are given only for firm matches.

>TRBD1|TRBV7-2
CASTLRGQAETQYF
>.|TRBV9
CASSPPFGGRRNTGELFF
>TRBD1|TRBV10-2
CASRDRRTDTQYF
>.|TRBV9
CASSVGAGLVEAFF
>.|TRBV2
CASSVRYEQYF
>.|TRBV6-1
CASSEGRTPTAQYF
>.|TRBV6-5
CASSSIGHPSSYEQYF
>.|TRBV7-9
CASSLRGISGNTIYF
>.|TRBV4-2
CASSQVPSSGNTIYF
>.|TRBV7-6
CASRGAGQETQYF
>TRBD2|TRBV19
CASSTGTSGNGEQFF
>TRBD1|TRBV5-1
CASSLVTGAGDTQYF
>TRBD1|TRBV5-1
CASSRGGQGTDTQYF
>.|TRBV7-6
CASSRVGGMVAEQYF
>TRBD1|TRBV6-5
CASRGTGGGYGYTF
>TRBD1|TRBV6-5
CASSYSTGGFTEAFF
>.|TRBV4-3
CASSQGQGPNSPLHF
>TRBD2|TRBV19
CASSIRLAGPPYEQYF
>.|TRBV30
CAWSGVGDTYGYTF
>.|TRBV27
CASSLAGQLYEQYF
>.|TRBV7-8
CASSPGRGALTYNEQFF
>.|TRBV7-9
CASSLKGGGNTEAFF
>TRBD1|TRBV5-1
CASSPGQGGTGELFF
>.|TRBV14
CASSQVGGVGNTIYF
>TRBD1|TRBV9
CASSLGTGTVEGYTF
>.|TRBV7-3
CASSPTAHYGYTF
>TRBD1|TRBV2
CASSLQGQRGTEAFF
>TRBD2|TRBV27
CASSPFLASGFSYEQYF
>.|TRBV7-2
CASSLDPGHEKLFF
>TRBD1|TRBV19
CASSVTGGGQPQHF
>.|TRBV7-2
CASSRLRGAGGLFF